This passage covers 5 T cell receptor beta chains from one sample sequenced in a study of CD8 T cells in Susac syndrome. Random hexamers primed reverse transcription of 0.5 to 1 ug RNA. TCRdb re-called the immunoSEQ multiplex PCR reads with MiXCR, one entry per CDR3 protein. Of over 100,000 distinct CDR3 sequences listed, roughly 97% were seen once; the top ten hold 0.075% to 0.1%. Sequencing was performed on CD4+ T cells from PBMCs. The receptors come from a human donor in good health.

The chain couples TRBV6-1 to TRBJ2-7, with D maybe TRBD2 (6 bases). Per the germline V gene, CDR1 is MNHNS and CDR2 is SASEGT. V lost 2 bases to trimming and J lost 6 bases, with 8 bases between them. This CDR3 is 12 amino acids long. CDR3 residues: CASSERLGEQYF. The DNA for the CDR3 is TGTGCCAGCAGTGAACGACTAGGCGAGCAGTACTTC.

The chain carries TRBV2 and TRBJ2-1; D call uncertain. The V end was cut by 6 bases, the J end by 9 bases, with 9 bases between. Germline-derived CDR1 and CDR2 are SNHLY and FYNNEI. The CDR3 spans 11 residues. The CDR3 region has the DNA TGTGCCAGCAGGACGATTGGTGAGCAGTTCTTC. Encoded protein: CASRTIGEQFF. Drawing the rest from reference TRBV2 and TRBJ2-1, the complete variable domain is EPEVTQTPSHQVTQMGQEVILRCVPISNHLYFYWYRQILGQKVEFLVSFYNNEISEKSEIFDDQFSVERPDGSNFTLKIRSTKLEDSAMYFCASRTIGEQFFGPGTRLTVL.

J is TRBJ2-2 and V is TRBV30; possible D gene TRBD1, 5 bases. CDR1 GTSNPN and CDR2 SVGIG come from the germline V gene (reference sequence). The CDR3 runs 12 residues. Trimming took off 3 bases at V and 6 bases at J, with 8 bases between the two ends. DNA for the CDR3: TGTGCCTGGAGCAGGGATTCCGGGGAGCTGTTTTTT. Residues: CAWSRDSGELFF.

The DNA of the CDR3 is TGCGCCAGCAGCCCCCTACGCCAAAACAGGGAGGGGGCGTACGAGCAGTACTTC. This translates into CASSPLRQNREGAYEQYF. V usage is TRBV4-1 and J usage is TRBJ2-7, with D perhaps assigned TRBD1 or TRBD2 (7 bases each). The CDR3 totals 18 residues. Germline values: CDR1 MGHRA, CDR2 YSYEKL. V lost 4 bases and J lost 4, with 26 bases in between.

The chain uses TRBV2 and TRBJ2-7; D unclear. V shed 4 bases and J shed 2 bases, with 9 bases lying between them. Per germline, CDR1 SNHLY and CDR2 FYNNEI. The CDR3 spans 13 residues. DNA of the CDR3: TGTGCCAGCAGTGGGTCTATCACCTACGAGCAGTACTTC. It is translated as CASSGSITYEQYF.